The text below deals with one T cell receptor (beta chain). The source of the sample is a study of blood T cell repertoires in COVID-19. Study processing details: Estimation of nucleated cell counts was performed using reference gene primer amplification. TCRdb's copy holds only in-frame clones and misses some; the assay was immunoSEQ multiplex PCR. V and J calls plus clone size are reproduced from that table; the DNA served to infer D and trimming. This table holds under 300,000 clones, around 90% found once. Clinical history reported by participants formed the basis on which cohorts were assigned. This CDR3 contains 19 residues. Germline V CDR1 and CDR2: PRHDT, FYEKMQ (reference sequence). The junction had 7 bases not matched to a gene; V was cut back by 1 base and J by 0 bases.

The V and J genes are TRBV13 and TRBJ2-3, with 13 positions matching TRBD2. The receptor's source is a woman aged 25 to 39 who had recovered from COVID-19. Sequenced material: PBMCs or T cells enriched from blood (not recorded which). CDR3 protein: CASSLVGTSGVSSTDTQYF. CDR3 bases: TGTGCCAGCAGCTTAGTAGGGACTAGCGGGGTCTCTAGCACAGATACGCAGTATTTT.